This TCR beta chain was retrieved from a study of shared clonotypes between healthy human individuals. Study details: Per-donor plates numbered three CD4 naive, three CD4 memory, two CD8 naive and one CD8 memory.

Sorted-subset replicate PCR reactions were performed with about 190 ng DNA, corresponding to 30,000 or so T cell genomes. Measured with immunoSEQ multiplex PCR; TCRdb has only the in-frame clones, and not every one. The sample lists approximately 620,000 clones, around 97% occurring once. The junction had 5 bases not matched to a gene; V was cut back by 4 bases and J by 4 bases. CDR1 SGHKS and CDR2 YYEKEE come from the germline V gene (reference sequence). The CDR3 contains 14 residues. Concerning this clone: Antigen specificity is unknown.

Overall study findings and caveats: Rarefaction indicated that sorted-subset sequencing remained incomplete although depth was large. Between four donors, naive CD4 clonotypes were shared at a level of roughly 5.5%.

J is TRBJ1-2 and V is TRBV5-5; 9 bases agree with TRBD1. The specimen sequenced was naive CD4+ T cells sorted from blood. Subset of the sample: CD45RA+ positively selected. This clonotype originated in a woman in her thirties in good health. CDR3 sequence reads: CASSQGQGIYGYTF. CDR3 sequence (DNA): TGTGCCAGCAGCCAGGGACAGGGAATCTATGGCTACACCTTC.